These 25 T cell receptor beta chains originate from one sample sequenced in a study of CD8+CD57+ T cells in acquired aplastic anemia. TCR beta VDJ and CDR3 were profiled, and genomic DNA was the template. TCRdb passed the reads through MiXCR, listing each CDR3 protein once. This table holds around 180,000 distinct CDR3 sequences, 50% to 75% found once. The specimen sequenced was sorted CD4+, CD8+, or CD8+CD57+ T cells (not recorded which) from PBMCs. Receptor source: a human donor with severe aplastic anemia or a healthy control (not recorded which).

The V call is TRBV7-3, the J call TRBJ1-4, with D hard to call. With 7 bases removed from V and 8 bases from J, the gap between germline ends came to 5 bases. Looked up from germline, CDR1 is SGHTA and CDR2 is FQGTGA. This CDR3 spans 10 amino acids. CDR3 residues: CASTGEKLFF. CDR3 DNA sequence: TGTGCCAGCACGGGGGAAAAACTGTTTTTT. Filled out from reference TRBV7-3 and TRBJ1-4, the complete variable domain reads GAGVSQTPSNKVTEKGKYVELRCDPISGHTALYWYRQSLGQGPEFLIYFQGTGAADDSGLPNDRFFAVRPEGSVSTLKIQRTERGDSAVYLCASTGEKLFFGSGTQLSVL.

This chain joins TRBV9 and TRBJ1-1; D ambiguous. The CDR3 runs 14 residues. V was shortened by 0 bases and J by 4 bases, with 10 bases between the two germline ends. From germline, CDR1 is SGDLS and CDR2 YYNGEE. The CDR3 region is CASSVDPGSTEAFF. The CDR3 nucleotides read TGTGCCAGCAGCGTAGACCCGGGGAGCACTGAAGCTTTCTTT. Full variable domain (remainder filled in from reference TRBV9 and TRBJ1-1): DSGVTQTPKHLITATGQRVTLRCSPRSGDLSVYWYQQSLDQGLQFLIQYYNGEERAKGNILERFSAQQFPDLHSELNLSSLELGDSALYFCASSVDPGSTEAFFGQGTRLTVV.

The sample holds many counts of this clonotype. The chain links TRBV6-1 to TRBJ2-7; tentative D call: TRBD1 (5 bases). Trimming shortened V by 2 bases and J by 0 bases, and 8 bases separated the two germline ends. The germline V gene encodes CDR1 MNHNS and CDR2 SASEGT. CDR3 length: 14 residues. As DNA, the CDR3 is TGTGCCAGCAGTGAACAGGGATTCTCCTACGAGCAGTACTTC. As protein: CASSEQGFSYEQYF.

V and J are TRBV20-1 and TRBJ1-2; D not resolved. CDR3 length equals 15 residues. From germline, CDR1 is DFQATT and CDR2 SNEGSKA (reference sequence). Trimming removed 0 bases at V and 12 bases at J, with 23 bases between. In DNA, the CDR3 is TGCAGTGCTAGAGAGATAAGCAGGCTCAGCTCTGGAAACACCTTC. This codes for CSAREISRLSSGNTF.

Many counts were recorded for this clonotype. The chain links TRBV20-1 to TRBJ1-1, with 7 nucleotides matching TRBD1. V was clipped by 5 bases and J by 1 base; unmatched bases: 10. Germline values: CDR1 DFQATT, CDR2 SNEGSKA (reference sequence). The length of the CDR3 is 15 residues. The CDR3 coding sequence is TGCAGTGCTCAGGGGAGGGACAGACCGAACACTGAAGCTTTCTTT. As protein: CSAQGRDRPNTEAFF.

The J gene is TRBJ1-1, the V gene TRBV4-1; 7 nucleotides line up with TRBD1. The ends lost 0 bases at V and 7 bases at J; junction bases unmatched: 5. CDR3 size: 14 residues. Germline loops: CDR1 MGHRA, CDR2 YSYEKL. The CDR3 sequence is CASSQDGGQFEAFF. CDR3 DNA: TGCGCCAGCAGCCAAGACGGGGGACAGTTTGAAGCTTTCTTT.

For the CDR3, the DNA is TGTGCCAGCAGAAGGGGCAGGGAGGATGAGCAGTTCTTC. Its protein is CASRRGREDEQFF. This chain connects TRBV7-9 to TRBJ2-1, with D perhaps matching TRBD2 (6 bases). The germline V gene has CDR1 SEHNR and CDR2 FQNEAQ (reference sequence). The V end was cut by 6 bases, the J end by 8 bases, with 14 bases between. The CDR3 extends over 13 amino acids.

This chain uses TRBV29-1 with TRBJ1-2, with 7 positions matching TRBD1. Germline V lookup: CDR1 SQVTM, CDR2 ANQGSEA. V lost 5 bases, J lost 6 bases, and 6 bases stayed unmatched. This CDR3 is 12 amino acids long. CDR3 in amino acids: CSVWGTGDGYTF. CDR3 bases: TGCAGCGTTTGGGGCACAGGGGATGGCTACACCTTC.

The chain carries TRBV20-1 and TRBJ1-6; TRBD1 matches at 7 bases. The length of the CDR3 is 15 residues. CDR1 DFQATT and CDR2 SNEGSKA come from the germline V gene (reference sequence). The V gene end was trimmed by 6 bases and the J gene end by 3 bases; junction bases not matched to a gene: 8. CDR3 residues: CSAAGTAVYNSPLHF. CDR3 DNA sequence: TGCAGTGCCGCCGGGACAGCCGTCTATAATTCACCCCTCCACTTT.

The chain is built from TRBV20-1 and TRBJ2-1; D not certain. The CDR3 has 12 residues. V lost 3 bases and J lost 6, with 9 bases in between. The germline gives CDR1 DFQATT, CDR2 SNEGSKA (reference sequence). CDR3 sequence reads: CSASPAINEQFF. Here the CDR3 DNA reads TGCAGTGCTAGCCCGGCCATCAATGAGCAGTTCTTC.

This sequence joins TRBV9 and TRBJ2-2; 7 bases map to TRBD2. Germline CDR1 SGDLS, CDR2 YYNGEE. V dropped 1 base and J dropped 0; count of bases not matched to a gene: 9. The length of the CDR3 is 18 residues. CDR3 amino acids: CASSVKAGPQANTGELFF. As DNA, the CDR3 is TGTGCCAGCAGCGTAAAAGCGGGGCCCCAAGCGAACACCGGGGAGCTGTTTTTT.

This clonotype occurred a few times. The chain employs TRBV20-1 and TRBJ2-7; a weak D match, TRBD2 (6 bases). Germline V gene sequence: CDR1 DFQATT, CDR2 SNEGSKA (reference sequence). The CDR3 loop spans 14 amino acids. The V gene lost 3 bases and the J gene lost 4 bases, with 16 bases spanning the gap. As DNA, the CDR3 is TGCAGTGCTAGCCCGGGACTGGGTCTGTACGAGCAGTACTTC. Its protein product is CSASPGLGLYEQYF.

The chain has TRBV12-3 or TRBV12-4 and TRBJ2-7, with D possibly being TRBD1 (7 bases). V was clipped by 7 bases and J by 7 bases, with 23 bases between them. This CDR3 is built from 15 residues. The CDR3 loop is CASTLTSTGTGEQYF. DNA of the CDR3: TGTGCCAGCACCCTAACCTCGACAGGGACTGGAGAGCAGTACTTC.

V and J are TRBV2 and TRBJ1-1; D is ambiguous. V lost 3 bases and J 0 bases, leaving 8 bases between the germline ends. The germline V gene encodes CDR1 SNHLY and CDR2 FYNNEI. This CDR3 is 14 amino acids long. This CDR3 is CASSEYGMNTEAFF. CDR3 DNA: TGTGCCAGCAGTGAGTACGGCATGAACACTGAAGCTTTCTTT. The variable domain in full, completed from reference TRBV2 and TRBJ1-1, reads EPEVTQTPSHQVTQMGQEVILRCVPISNHLYFYWYRQILGQKVEFLVSFYNNEISEKSEIFDDQFSVERPDGSNFTLKIRSTKLEDSAMYFCASSEYGMNTEAFFGQGTRLTVV.

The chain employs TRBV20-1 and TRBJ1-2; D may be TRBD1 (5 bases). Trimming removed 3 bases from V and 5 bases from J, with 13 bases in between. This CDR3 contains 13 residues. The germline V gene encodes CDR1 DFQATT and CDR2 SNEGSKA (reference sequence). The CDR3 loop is CSASRRREYGYTF. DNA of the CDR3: TGCAGTGCTAGTAGGCGCAGGGAATATGGCTACACCTTC.

The CDR3 DNA sequence: TGTGCCAGTAGTATCGAGGGTGGAGCTGACAGATACTATGGCTACACCTTC. Amino acids: CASSIEGGADRYYGYTF. V and J are TRBV19 and TRBJ1-2; weak D call: TRBD1 (5 bases). CDR1 is LNHDA and CDR2 is SQIVND in the germline V gene (reference sequence). The V end lost 3 bases, the J end lost 3 bases, and 20 bases lay between the germline ends. This CDR3 is built from 17 residues.

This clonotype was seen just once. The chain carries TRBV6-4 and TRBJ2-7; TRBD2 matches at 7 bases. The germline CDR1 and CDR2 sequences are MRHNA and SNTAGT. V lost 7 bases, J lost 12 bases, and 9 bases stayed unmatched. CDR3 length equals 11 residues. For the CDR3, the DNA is TGTGCCAGCATGGTCGGGGGGTCGACGTACTTC. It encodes CASMVGGSTYF.

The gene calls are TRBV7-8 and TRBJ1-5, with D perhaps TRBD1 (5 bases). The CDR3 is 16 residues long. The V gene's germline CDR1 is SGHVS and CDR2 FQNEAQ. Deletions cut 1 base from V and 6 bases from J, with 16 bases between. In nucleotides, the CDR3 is TGTGCCAGCAGCTTAGTCTCAGGGAGGGTAGGTCAGCCCCAGCATTTT. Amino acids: CASSLVSGRVGQPQHF. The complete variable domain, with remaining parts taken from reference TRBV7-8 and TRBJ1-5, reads GAGVSQSPRYKVAKRGQDVALRCDPISGHVSLFWYQQALGQGPEFLTYFQNEAQLDKSGLPSDRFFAERPEGSVSTLKIQRTQQEDSAVYLCASSLVSGRVGQPQHFGDGTRLSIL.

In nucleotides, the CDR3 is TGTGCCAGCAGTGATGACCGAACAGGGCCTGAGCAGTTCTTC. Translated: CASSDDRTGPEQFF. This rearrangement joins TRBV25-1 to TRBJ2-1; possibly TRBD1 for D (6 bases). CDR1 and CDR2 (germline): MGHDK, SYGVNS. V lost 3 bases to trimming and J lost 9 bases, with 15 bases between them. This CDR3 contains 14 residues. The complete variable domain, with remaining parts taken from reference TRBV25-1 and TRBJ2-1, reads EADIYQTPRYLVIGTGKKITLECSQTMGHDKMYWYQQDPGMELHLIHYSYGVNSTEKGDLSSESTVSRIRTEHFPLTLESARPSHTSQYLCASSDDRTGPEQFFGPGTRLTVL.

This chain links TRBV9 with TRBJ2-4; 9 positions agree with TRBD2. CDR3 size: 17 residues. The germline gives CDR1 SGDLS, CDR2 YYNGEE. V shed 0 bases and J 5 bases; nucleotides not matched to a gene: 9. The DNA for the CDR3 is TGTGCCAGCAGCGTAGCGGTGCGGGGGGGAAGTGAAAACATTCAGTACTTC. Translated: CASSVAVRGGSENIQYF.

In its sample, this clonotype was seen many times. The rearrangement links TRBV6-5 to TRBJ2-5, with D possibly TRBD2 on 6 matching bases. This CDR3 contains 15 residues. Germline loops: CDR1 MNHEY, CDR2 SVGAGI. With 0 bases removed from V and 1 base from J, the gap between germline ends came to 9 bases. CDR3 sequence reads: CASSYSTLAQETQYF. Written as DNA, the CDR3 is TGTGCCAGCAGTTACTCAACACTAGCCCAAGAGACCCAGTACTTC.

CDR3 in amino acids: CATSDFSTGKKETQYF. The CDR3 DNA sequence: TGTGCCACCAGTGATTTTTCAACAGGGAAAAAAGAGACCCAGTACTTC. This chain joins TRBV24-1 and TRBJ2-5, with a weak D call TRBD1 (6 bases). The CDR3 length is 16 residues. V was pared by 1 base and J by 3 bases, with 14 bases between. The V gene's germline CDR1 is KGHDR and CDR2 SFDVKD.

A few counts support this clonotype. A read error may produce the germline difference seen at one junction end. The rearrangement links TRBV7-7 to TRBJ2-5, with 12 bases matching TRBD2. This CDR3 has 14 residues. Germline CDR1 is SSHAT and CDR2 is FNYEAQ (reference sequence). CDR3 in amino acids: CASTPYPLAGGQYF. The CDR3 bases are TGTGCTAGCACCCCCTACCCACTAGCGGGGGGACAGTACTTC.

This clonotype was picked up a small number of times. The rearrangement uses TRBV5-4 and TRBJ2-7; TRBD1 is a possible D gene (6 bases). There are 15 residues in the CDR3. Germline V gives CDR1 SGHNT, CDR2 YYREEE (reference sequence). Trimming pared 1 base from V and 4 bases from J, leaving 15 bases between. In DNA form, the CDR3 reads TGTGCCAGCAGCTTGATCGGGACACTCGAGTACGAGCAGTACTTC. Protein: CASSLIGTLEYEQYF.

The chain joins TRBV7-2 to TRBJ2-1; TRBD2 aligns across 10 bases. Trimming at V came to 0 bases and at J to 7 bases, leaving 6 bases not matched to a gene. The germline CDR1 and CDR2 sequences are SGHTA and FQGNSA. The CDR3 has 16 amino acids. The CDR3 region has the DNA TGTGCCAGCAGCTTAGCACGTCTAGCGGGGGCTAATGAGCAGTTCTTC. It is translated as CASSLARLAGANEQFF.